Reported below is one T cell receptor (beta chain). Its matching antigen is unknown. The time point denotes: sample taken at primary tumor resection. Samples were donated by 72 untreated early-stage non-small cell lung cancer patients. The input material, whole RNA from tumor, nontumor lung or frozen PBMC, was sequenced unsorted. From the 5' RACE reads, TCRdb called clonotypes with MiXCR, one entry per CDR3 protein. The sample lists 1,600 or so distinct CDR3 sequences; roughly 13% were seen once. Germline V gene sequence: CDR1 LGHNA, CDR2 YSLEER. This CDR3 has 15 amino acids. Trimming removed 5 bases from V and 3 bases from J; junction bases left unmatched: 10. These data belong to a study of spatial heterogeneity in lung cancer. Overall study context: Among detected sequences, beta-chain ones consistently exceeded alpha-chain ones in number. Study conclusions and caveats: One measure, the expanded intratumoral alpha and beta TCR count, tracked tumor mutation counts.

The TCR comes from a male donor with early-stage non-small cell lung cancer. The rearrangement joins TRBV4-3 to TRBJ2-7; TRBD1 matches at 7 bases. Here the sequenced sample was lung tumor tissue, taken at surgery. The CDR3 DNA follows: TGCGCCAGCAGCATCGCACAGGGGATTTACTACGAGCAGTACTTC. Translated: CASSIAQGIYYEQYF.